The 26 T cell receptor beta chains below come from one sample, sequenced in a study of T-cell memory formation after mild COVID-19. TCRdb fed the 5' RACE reads into MiXCR, producing one record per CDR3 protein. The sample includes about 250,000 distinct CDR3 sequences, approximately 15% of them seen just once. The sample taken for sequencing was PBMCs or a T cell subset sorted from them (not recorded which). The receptors come from an adult woman who had mild COVID-19 (a few samples of this study predate the infection). Cell type and time point are not known.

This clonotype has more than one count but fewer than ten. The chain couples TRBV6-2 or TRBV6-3 to TRBJ2-7; 13 bases are shared with TRBD2. With V trimmed by 5 bases and J by 7 bases, 11 bases remained unmatched. Germline CDR1 is MNHEY and CDR2 is SVGEGT. There are 16 residues in the CDR3. The CDR3 protein is CASSPPGLAGLGEQYF. As DNA, the CDR3 is TGTGCCAGCAGTCCCCCGGGACTAGCGGGGTTGGGGGAGCAGTACTTC.

For the CDR3, the DNA is TGTGCCAGCAGTCCCCAGGGAGGGTATAGCAATCAGCCCCAGCATTTT. It codes for CASSPQGGYSNQPQHF. The chain recombines TRBV27 with TRBJ1-5, with D possibly matching TRBD1 (5 bases). V gave up 5 bases and J gave up 0 bases, with 14 bases separating them. The CDR3 runs 16 residues. Germline V lookup: CDR1 MNHEY, CDR2 SMNVEV (reference sequence).

This clonotype was seen ten or more times. The chain couples TRBV30 to TRBJ1-6; D may be TRBD1 (5 bases). The CDR3 loop spans 14 amino acids. Germline-derived CDR1 and CDR2 are GTSNPN and SVGIG (reference sequence). The ends were cut back, 4 bases at V and 5 bases at J, with 12 bases in the middle. CDR3 in amino acids: CAWNMGTNNSPLHF. In DNA, the CDR3 is TGTGCCTGGAACATGGGGACTAATAATTCACCCCTCCACTTT.

This clonotype came up a few times. V is TRBV7-2 and J is TRBJ2-5; no reliable D call. The V gene lost 3 bases and the J gene lost 9 bases, with 11 bases spanning the gap. The CDR3 consists of 12 residues. Germline V lookup: CDR1 SGHTA, CDR2 FQGNSA. CDR3 in amino acids: CASSLAPAPQYF. The CDR3 DNA sequence: TGTGCCAGCAGCTTGGCGCCCGCCCCCCAGTACTTC.

This clonotype was recorded a few times. This chain links TRBV5-1 with TRBJ1-5; D might be TRBD1 (5 bases). Trimming took off 0 bases at V and 2 bases at J, with 12 bases between the two ends. Germline V CDR1 and CDR2: SGHRS, YFSETQ. The CDR3 is made up of 16 amino acids. The CDR3 coding sequence is TGCGCCAGCAGCTTGGGACTCCCGGGGCGCAATCAGCCCCAGCATTTT. It codes for CASSLGLPGRNQPQHF.

This chain uses TRBV4-1 with TRBJ1-2; 9 bases match TRBD1. The V segment lost 4 bases and the J segment 4 bases; nucleotides outside the gene matches: 10. The germline CDR1 and CDR2 sequences are MGHRA and YSYEKL. The CDR3 length is 16 residues. The CDR3 spells CASSRDREAGGYGYTF. The CDR3 nucleotides are TGCGCCAGCAGCCGGGACAGGGAGGCAGGAGGCTATGGCTACACCTTC.

V gene TRBV10-3 combines with J gene TRBJ2-3; D is uncertain. Germline V gene data show CDR1 as ENHRY and CDR2 as SYGVKD. The CDR3 is made up of 13 amino acids. V gave up 3 bases and J gave up 3 bases, with 7 bases separating them. CDR3 amino acids: CAISEWATDTQYF. In nucleotides, the CDR3 is TGTGCCATCAGTGAATGGGCTACAGATACGCAGTATTTT.

The chain has TRBV5-1 and TRBJ2-5; 13 bases are a match to TRBD2. The J segment lost 5 bases and the V segment lost 2 bases, leaving 9 bases of the junction unmatched. The CDR3 runs to 17 residues. The germline CDR1 and CDR2 sequences are SGHRS and YFSETQ. The CDR3 region has the DNA TGCGCCAGCAGCTTATTCGGGACTAGCGGGGCAGGGGAGACCCAGTACTTC. It yields the protein CASSLFGTSGAGETQYF.

This clonotype was seen only a few times. The chain links TRBV18 to TRBJ1-5, with a tentative D call TRBD1 (6 bases). The CDR3 length is 13 residues. Germline CDR1 KGHSH, CDR2 LQKENI. The V end was cut by 3 bases, the J end by 6 bases, with 9 bases between. The CDR3 is CASSPGGPQPQHF. CDR3 bases: TGTGCCAGCTCACCGGGGGGGCCTCAGCCCCAGCATTTT.

This clonotype was observed a handful of times. The V and J genes are TRBV21-1 and TRBJ1-5. TRBV21-1 is deemed a pseudogene. This CDR3 is built from 19 residues. CDR3 coding DNA: TGTGCCAGCAGCAAAACAACGGGACGACCCTGGGAGCGCAATCAGCCCCAGCATTTT. Translation gives CASSKTTGRPWERNQPQHF.

This clonotype has a handful of counts. The chain uses TRBV24-1 and TRBJ2-5; 8 bases map to TRBD1. The V gene end was trimmed by 5 bases and the J gene end by 3 bases; junction bases not matched to a gene: 13. Germline V lookup: CDR1 KGHDR, CDR2 SFDVKD. The CDR3 runs 17 residues. CDR3 sequence (DNA): TGTGCCACCAGTGCCATTGGGACAGGACCCCGAGAAGAGACCCAGTACTTC. It specifies CATSAIGTGPREETQYF.

Only a few counts were recorded for this clonotype. This chain uses TRBV12-3 or TRBV12-4 with TRBJ2-2; the D is unclear. V was clipped by 6 bases and J by 7 bases, with 15 bases between them. The CDR3 consists of 14 residues. CDR3 coding DNA: TGTGCCAGCAGCCCCATTCGGCTGGGCGGGGAGCTGTTTTTT. Encoded protein: CASSPIRLGGELFF.

The CDR3 DNA sequence: TGTGCCAGCAGTTGGACTAGGTTAGACAATGAGCAGTTCTTC. It yields the protein CASSWTRLDNEQFF. The chain uses TRBV12-3 or TRBV12-4 and TRBJ2-1, with 7 bases identical to TRBD2. This CDR3 comprises 14 residues. The V segment lost 4 bases and the J segment 5 bases; nucleotides outside the gene matches: 5.

As to this clonotype: A read error may produce the germline difference seen at one junction end. The chain combines TRBV10-3 with TRBJ2-7; D unresolved. CDR1 is ENHRY and CDR2 is SYGVKD in the germline V gene. The CDR3 totals 11 residues. CDR3 nucleotide sequence: TGTGCCACCAGTCCCGCTTGGGAGCAGTACTTC. Its translation is CATSPAWEQYF.

The genes are TRBV5-1 and TRBJ1-5; D unresolved. This CDR3 is built from 11 residues. Germline CDR1 and CDR2: SGHRS and YFSETQ. The V gene lost 4 bases and the J gene lost 9 bases, with 8 bases spanning the gap. The DNA for the CDR3 is TGCGCCAGCAGCCCCTGTGGGCCCCAGCATTTT. As protein: CASSPCGPQHF.

In its sample, this clonotype was seen many times. The V call is TRBV6-5, the J call TRBJ2-3, with 9 bases aligning to TRBD1. The V segment lost 2 bases and the J segment 5 bases; nucleotides outside the gene matches: 8. CDR3 length: 16 residues. The germline V gene has CDR1 MNHEY and CDR2 SVGAGI. CDR3 in DNA: TGTGCCAGCAGTTACGACCGGGACAGGGTAGGAGATACGCAGTATTTT. This encodes CASSYDRDRVGDTQYF.

This clonotype was observed at least ten times. The rearrangement uses TRBV5-1 and TRBJ1-2; D uncertain. The CDR3 sequence is 16 residues long. V shed 4 bases and J shed 3 bases, with 19 bases lying between them. Germline V gene data show CDR1 as SGHRS and CDR2 as YFSETQ. Written as DNA, the CDR3 is TGCGCCAGCAGCCAAAGGGAGAACTCGGGAGACTATGGCTACACCTTC. It encodes CASSQRENSGDYGYTF.

The V gene is TRBV6-5, the J gene TRBJ2-7; D perhaps matches TRBD1 (7 bases). CDR3 length: 17 amino acids. V dropped 0 bases and J dropped 3 bases, with 18 bases sitting between them. The germline V gene has CDR1 MNHEY and CDR2 SVGAGI. In nucleotides, the CDR3 is TGTGCCAGCAGTTACTCTGGCGTCAGGGGGGATGGCTACGAGCAGTACTTC. Encoded protein: CASSYSGVRGDGYEQYF.

In its sample, this clonotype was seen a few times. The chain couples TRBV11-2 to TRBJ1-1, with D perhaps matching TRBD1 (6 bases). V was shortened by 5 bases and J by 1 base, with 17 bases between the two germline ends. Germline values: CDR1 SGHAT, CDR2 FQNNGV. The CDR3 has 16 residues. This chain's CDR3 is CASSPTGPLANTEAFF. In DNA form, the CDR3 reads TGTGCCAGCAGCCCCACAGGGCCCCTGGCGAACACTGAAGCTTTCTTT.

This clonotype appeared a few times. This chain links TRBV7-9 with TRBJ1-6, with TRBD1 as a possible D gene (6 bases). The V end lost 1 base, the J end lost 4 bases, and 20 bases lay between the germline ends. The CDR3 runs to 19 residues. The V gene's germline CDR1 is SEHNR and CDR2 FQNEAQ (reference sequence). The CDR3 DNA follows: TGTGCCAGCAGCTTAGGGGGGACAACTCCCAGCACTTATAATTCACCCCTCCACTTT. It codes for CASSLGGTTPSTYNSPLHF.

The chain links TRBV29-1 to TRBJ2-3; 8 nucleotides line up with TRBD1. Germline V gene lookup returns CDR1 SQVTM and CDR2 ANQGSEA. With 1 base clipped from V and 4 bases from J, the junction kept 13 bases outside the gene matches. This CDR3 contains 17 residues. CDR3 protein: CSVEGISDRGGSDTQYF. The CDR3 DNA reads as TGCAGCGTTGAAGGCATAAGCGACAGGGGAGGATCAGATACGCAGTATTTT.

This clonotype was seen repeatedly, ten times or more. This chain connects TRBV6-1 to TRBJ2-7, with D unclear. Per the germline V gene, CDR1 is MNHNS and CDR2 is SASEGT. V lost 7 bases to trimming and J lost 3 bases, with 25 bases between them. The CDR3 length is 17 residues. CDR3 loop: CASTERWSRNRDYEQYF. CDR3 nucleotide sequence: TGTGCCAGCACCGAACGGTGGAGTAGGAACAGAGACTACGAGCAGTACTTC.

The sample holds many counts of this clonotype. V usage is TRBV12-3 or TRBV12-4 and J usage is TRBJ1-2, with D unclear. This CDR3 is built from 15 residues. The V gene lost 6 bases and the J gene lost 4 bases, with 18 bases spanning the gap. The CDR3 reads CASSPSRRFAYGYTF. CDR3 DNA: TGTGCCAGCAGCCCCTCTAGGAGGTTCGCCTATGGCTACACCTTC.

A few counts support this clonotype. The rearrangement uses TRBV5-4 and TRBJ2-2, with 9 bases aligning to TRBD2. Germline CDR1 and CDR2: SGHNT and YYREEE (reference sequence). The CDR3 is made up of 16 amino acids. V was clipped by 0 bases and J by 4 bases; unmatched bases: 4. The CDR3 loop reads CASSLDLAGRTGELFF. The CDR3 DNA is TGTGCCAGCAGCTTGGATCTAGCGGGACGCACCGGGGAGCTGTTTTTT.

V gene TRBV3-1 combines with J gene TRBJ2-5; TRBD2 matches 7 bases. CDR3 length: 15 amino acids. CDR1 and CDR2 from the germline V gene are LGHDT and YNNKEL (reference sequence). J lost 1 base, V lost 3 bases, and 5 bases had no gene match. DNA of the CDR3: TGTGCCAGCAGCCAGGTTTCTAGCGGCCAAGAGACCCAGTACTTC. This encodes CASSQVSSGQETQYF.

This clonotype was picked up a small number of times. The chain is built from TRBV20-1 and TRBJ2-1; tentatively, D is TRBD2 (6 bases). Trimming took off 0 bases at V and 4 bases at J, with 13 bases between the two ends. The CDR3 covers 15 residues. The germline V gene encodes CDR1 DFQATT and CDR2 SNEGSKA (reference sequence). The CDR3 sequence is CSARDRAGNYNEQFF. DNA for the CDR3: TGCAGTGCTAGAGATCGGGCGGGGAATTACAATGAGCAGTTCTTC.